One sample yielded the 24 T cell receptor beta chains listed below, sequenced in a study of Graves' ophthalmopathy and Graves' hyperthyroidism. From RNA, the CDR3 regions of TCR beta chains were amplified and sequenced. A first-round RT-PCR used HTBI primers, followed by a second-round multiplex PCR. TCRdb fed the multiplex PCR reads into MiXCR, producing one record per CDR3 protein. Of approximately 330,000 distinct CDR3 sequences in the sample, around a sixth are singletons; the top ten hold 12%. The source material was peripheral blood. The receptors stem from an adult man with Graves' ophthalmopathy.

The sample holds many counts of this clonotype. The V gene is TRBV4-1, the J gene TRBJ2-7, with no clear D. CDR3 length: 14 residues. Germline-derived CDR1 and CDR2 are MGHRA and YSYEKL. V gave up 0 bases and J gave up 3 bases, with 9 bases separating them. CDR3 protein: CASSQEPIGYEQYF. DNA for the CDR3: TGCGCCAGCAGCCAAGAACCGATAGGCTACGAGCAGTACTTC.

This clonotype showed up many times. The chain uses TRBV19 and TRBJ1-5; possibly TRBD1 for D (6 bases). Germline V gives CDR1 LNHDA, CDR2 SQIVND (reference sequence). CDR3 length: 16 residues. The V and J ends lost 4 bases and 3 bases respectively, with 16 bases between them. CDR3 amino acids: CASSKFGQNPNQPQHF. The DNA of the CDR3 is TGTGCCAGTAGTAAGTTCGGACAGAACCCCAATCAGCCCCAGCATTTT.

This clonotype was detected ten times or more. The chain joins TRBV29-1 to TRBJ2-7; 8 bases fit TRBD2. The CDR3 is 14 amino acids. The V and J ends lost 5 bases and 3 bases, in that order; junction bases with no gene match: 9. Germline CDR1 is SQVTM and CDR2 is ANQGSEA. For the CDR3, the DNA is TGCAGCGTTTGGCGGGGGGCGGAGGGCTACGAGCAGTACTTC. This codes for CSVWRGAEGYEQYF.

The CDR3 nucleotides are TGTGCCAGCAGTTTAGTTCCCTTTGAGACCCAGTACTTC. This encodes CASSLVPFETQYF. This chain joins TRBV28 and TRBJ2-5; D gene ambiguous. The CDR3 is made up of 13 amino acids. Germline CDR1 and CDR2: MDHEN and SYDVKM. V was pared by 2 bases and J by 5 bases, with 9 bases between.

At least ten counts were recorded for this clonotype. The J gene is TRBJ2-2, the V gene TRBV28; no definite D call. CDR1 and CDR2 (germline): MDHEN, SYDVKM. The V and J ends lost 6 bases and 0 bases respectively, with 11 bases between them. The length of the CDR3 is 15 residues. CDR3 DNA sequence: TGTGCCAGCAGCCCCGGAATCGCGAACACCGGGGAGCTGTTTTTT. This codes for CASSPGIANTGELFF.

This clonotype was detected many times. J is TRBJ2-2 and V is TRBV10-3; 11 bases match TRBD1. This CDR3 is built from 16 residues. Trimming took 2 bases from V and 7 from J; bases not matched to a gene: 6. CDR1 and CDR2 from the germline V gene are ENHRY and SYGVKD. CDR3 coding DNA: TGTGCCATCAGTGAGCCTGGACAGGGGGCTGGCGGGGAGCTGTTTTTT. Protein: CAISEPGQGAGGELFF.

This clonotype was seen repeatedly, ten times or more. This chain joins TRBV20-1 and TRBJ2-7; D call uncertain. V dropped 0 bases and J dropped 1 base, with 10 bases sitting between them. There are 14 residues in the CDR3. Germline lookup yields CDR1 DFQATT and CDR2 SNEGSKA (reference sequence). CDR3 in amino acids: CSARDGRISYEQYF. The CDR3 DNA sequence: TGCAGTGCTAGAGATGGCAGAATATCCTACGAGCAGTACTTC.

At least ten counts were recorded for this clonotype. CDR3 residues: CASSEGTSGNTGELFF. CDR3 nucleotides: TGTGCCAGCAGTGAAGGGACCTCGGGAAACACCGGGGAGCTGTTTTTT. The genes are TRBV2 and TRBJ2-2; D is possibly TRBD2 (5 bases). The CDR3 spans 16 residues. Trimming left V 1 base short and J 2 bases short, with 11 bases between. CDR1 and CDR2 from the germline V gene are SNHLY and FYNNEI.

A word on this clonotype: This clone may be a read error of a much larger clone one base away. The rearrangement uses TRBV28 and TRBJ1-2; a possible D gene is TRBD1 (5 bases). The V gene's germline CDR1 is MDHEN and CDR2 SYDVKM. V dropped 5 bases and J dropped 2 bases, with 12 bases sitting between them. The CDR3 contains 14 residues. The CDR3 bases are TGTGCCAGCAGTCAACGACAGCTGAACTATGGCTACACCTTC. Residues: CASSQRQLNYGYTF.

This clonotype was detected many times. The CDR3 coding sequence is TGTGCCAGCTCACCAGAACAGCTCACTGAAGCTTTCTTT. It specifies CASSPEQLTEAFF. V usage is TRBV18 and J usage is TRBJ1-1; D is unclear. Germline assignment: CDR1 KGHSH and CDR2 LQKENI. The length of the CDR3 is 13 residues. The V end lost 2 bases, the J end lost 4 bases, and 8 bases lay between the germline ends.

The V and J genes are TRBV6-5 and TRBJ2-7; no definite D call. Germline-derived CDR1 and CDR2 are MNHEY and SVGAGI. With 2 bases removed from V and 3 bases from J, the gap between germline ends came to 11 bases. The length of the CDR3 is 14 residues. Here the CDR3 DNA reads TGTGCCAGCAGTTACAGAGAAGACGGCTACGAGCAGTACTTC. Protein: CASSYREDGYEQYF.

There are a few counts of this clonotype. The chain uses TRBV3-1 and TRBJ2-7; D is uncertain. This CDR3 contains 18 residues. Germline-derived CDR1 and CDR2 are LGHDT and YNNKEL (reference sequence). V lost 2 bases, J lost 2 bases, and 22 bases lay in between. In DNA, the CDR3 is TGTGCCAGCAGCCAAACCCGGTCCCGCCGGAAGTTCGCCTACGAGCAGTACTTC. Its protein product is CASSQTRSRRKFAYEQYF.

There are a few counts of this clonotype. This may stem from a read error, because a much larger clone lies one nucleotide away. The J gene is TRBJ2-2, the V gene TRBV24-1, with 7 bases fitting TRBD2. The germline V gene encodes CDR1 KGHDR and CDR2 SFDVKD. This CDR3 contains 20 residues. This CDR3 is CATSDLPGRASGTNTGGLFF. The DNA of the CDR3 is TGTGCCACCAGTGATTTGCCTGGTCGGGCTAGCGGAACGAACACCGGGGGGCTGTTTTTT.

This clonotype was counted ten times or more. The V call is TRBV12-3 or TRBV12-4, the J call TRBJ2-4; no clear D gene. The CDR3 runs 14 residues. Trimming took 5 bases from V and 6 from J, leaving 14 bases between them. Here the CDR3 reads CASSQRQLSNIQYF. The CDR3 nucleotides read TGTGCCAGCAGTCAGCGACAATTATCAAACATTCAGTACTTC.

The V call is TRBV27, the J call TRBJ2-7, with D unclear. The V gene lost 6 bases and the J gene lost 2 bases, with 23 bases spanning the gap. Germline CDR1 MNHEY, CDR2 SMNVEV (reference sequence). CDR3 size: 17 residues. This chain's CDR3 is CASRRRVGEPIPYEQYF. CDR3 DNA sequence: TGTGCCAGCAGGAGACGAGTTGGAGAGCCCATTCCCTACGAGCAGTACTTC.

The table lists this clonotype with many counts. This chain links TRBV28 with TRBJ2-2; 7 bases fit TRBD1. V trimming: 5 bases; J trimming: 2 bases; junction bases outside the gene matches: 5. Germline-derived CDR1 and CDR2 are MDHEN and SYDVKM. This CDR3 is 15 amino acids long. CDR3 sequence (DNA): TGTGCCAGCAGTACGAGACAGGGTAACACCGGGGAGCTGTTTTTT. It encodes CASSTRQGNTGELFF.

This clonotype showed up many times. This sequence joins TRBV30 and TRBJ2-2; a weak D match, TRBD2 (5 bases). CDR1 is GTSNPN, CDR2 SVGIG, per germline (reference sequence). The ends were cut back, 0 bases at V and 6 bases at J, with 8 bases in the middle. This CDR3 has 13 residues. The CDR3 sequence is CAWSVLVAGELFF. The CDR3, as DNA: TGTGCCTGGAGTGTACTAGTCGCCGGGGAGCTGTTTTTT. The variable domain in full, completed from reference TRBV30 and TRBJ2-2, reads SQTIHQWPATLVQPVGSPLSLECTVEGTSNPNLYWYRQAAGRGLQLLFYSVGIGQISSEVPQNLSASRPQDRQFILSSKKLLLSDSGFYLCAWSVLVAGELFFGEGSRLTVL.

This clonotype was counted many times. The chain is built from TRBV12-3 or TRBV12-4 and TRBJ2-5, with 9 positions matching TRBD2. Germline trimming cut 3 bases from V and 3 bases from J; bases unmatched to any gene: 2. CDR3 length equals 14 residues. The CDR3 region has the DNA TGTGCCAGCAGTTTCTCTAGCGGGGAAGAGACCCAGTACTTC. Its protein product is CASSFSSGEETQYF.

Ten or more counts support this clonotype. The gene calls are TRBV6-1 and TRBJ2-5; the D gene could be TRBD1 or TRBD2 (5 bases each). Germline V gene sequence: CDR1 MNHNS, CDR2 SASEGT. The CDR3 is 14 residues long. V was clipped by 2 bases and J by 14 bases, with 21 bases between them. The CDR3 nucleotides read TGTGCCAGCAGTGAAACCTTGGTGGGGACCGAGATATACTTC. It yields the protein CASSETLVGTEIYF.

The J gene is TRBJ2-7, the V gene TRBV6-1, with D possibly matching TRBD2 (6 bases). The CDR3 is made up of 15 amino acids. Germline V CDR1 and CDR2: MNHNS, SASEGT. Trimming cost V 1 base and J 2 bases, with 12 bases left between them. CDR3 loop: CASSEGDGGPYEQYF. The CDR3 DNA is TGTGCCAGCAGTGAAGGGGATGGAGGGCCCTACGAGCAGTACTTC.

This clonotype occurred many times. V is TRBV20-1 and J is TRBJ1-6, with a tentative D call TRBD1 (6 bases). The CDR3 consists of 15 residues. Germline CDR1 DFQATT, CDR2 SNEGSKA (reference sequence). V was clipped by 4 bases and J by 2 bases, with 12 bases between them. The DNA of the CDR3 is TGCAGTGCTATTCAGGGGATGACCTATAATTCACCCCTCCACTTT. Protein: CSAIQGMTYNSPLHF.

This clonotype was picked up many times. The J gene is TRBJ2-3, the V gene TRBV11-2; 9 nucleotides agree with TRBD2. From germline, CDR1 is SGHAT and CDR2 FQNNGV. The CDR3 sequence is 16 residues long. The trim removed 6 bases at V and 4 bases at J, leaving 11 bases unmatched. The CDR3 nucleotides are TGTGCCAGCAGATCTAGGGCGACTAGCGGACCAGATACGCAGTATTTT. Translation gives CASRSRATSGPDTQYF. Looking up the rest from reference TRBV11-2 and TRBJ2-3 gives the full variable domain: EAGVAQSPRYKIIEKRQSVAFWCNPISGHATLYWYQQILGQGPKLLIQFQNNGVVDDSQLPKDRFSAERLKGVDSTLKIQPAKLEDSAVYLCASRSRATSGPDTQYFGPGTRLTVL.

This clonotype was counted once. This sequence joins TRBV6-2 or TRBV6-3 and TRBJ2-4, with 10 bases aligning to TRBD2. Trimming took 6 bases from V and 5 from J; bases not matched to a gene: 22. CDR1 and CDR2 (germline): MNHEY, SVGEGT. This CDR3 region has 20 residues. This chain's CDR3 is CASRTRHAPGLATPENIQYF. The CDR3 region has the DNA TGTGCCAGCAGAACACGACACGCACCGGGACTAGCGACACCCGAAAACATTCAGTACTTC.

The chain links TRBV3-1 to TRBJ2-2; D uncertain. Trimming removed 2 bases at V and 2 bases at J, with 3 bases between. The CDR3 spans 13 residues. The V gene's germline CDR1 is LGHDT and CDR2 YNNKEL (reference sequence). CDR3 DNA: TGTGCCAGCAGCCAACTAAACACCGGGGAGCTGTTTTTT. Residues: CASSQLNTGELFF. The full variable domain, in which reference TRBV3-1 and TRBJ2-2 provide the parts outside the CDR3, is DTAVSQTPKYLVTQMGNDKSIKCEQNLGHDTMYWYKQDSKKFLKIMFSYNNKELIINETVPNRFSPKSPDKAHLNLHINSLELGDSAVYFCASSQLNTGELFFGEGSRLTVL.